These 28 T cell receptor beta chains share one sample of origin, sequenced in a study of CD8+CD57+ T cells in acquired aplastic anemia. An expansion of CD8+CD57+ cells by flow cytometry had been shown in patients chosen for sequencing. CDR3 and TCR beta VDJ profiling relied on a genomic DNA template. TCRdb re-called the reads through MiXCR, storing one row per CDR3 protein. The sample holds 90,000 to 150,000 distinct CDR3 sequences, about 60% seen once. The specimen sequenced was sorted CD4+, CD8+, or CD8+CD57+ T cells (not recorded which) from PBMCs. These receptors all stem from a human donor with aplastic anemia.

This clonotype came up many times. The V gene is TRBV19, the J gene TRBJ2-4; 10 bases agree with TRBD1. Germline loops: CDR1 LNHDA, CDR2 SQIVND (reference sequence). The CDR3 is 16 residues long. V dropped 3 bases and J dropped 5; count of bases not matched to a gene: 7. The CDR3 protein is CASSIDFGTGENIQYF. The CDR3 nucleotides read TGTGCCAGTAGTATTGACTTTGGGACAGGGGAAAACATTCAGTACTTC.

This clonotype was detected ten times or more. The CDR3: CASGDSQETQYF. The CDR3 DNA reads as TGTGCCAGCGGGGACAGCCAAGAGACCCAGTACTTC. This chain connects TRBV6-5 to TRBJ2-5, with 7 bases matching TRBD1. From germline, CDR1 is MNHEY and CDR2 SVGAGI. The CDR3 contains 12 residues. V gave up 8 bases and J gave up 1 base; unmatched junction bases: 1.

The J gene is TRBJ2-1, the V gene TRBV2; 8 nucleotides line up with TRBD2. Germline V gene sequence: CDR1 SNHLY, CDR2 FYNNEI. J was trimmed by 8 bases and V by 4 bases; bases with no gene match: 7. This CDR3 is built from 14 residues. CDR3 loop: CASSVTGGPYEQFF. As DNA, the CDR3 is TGTGCCAGCAGTGTGACGGGGGGGCCATATGAGCAGTTCTTC. The complete variable domain, with remaining parts taken from reference TRBV2 and TRBJ2-1, reads EPEVTQTPSHQVTQMGQEVILRCVPISNHLYFYWYRQILGQKVEFLVSFYNNEISEKSEIFDDQFSVERPDGSNFTLKIRSTKLEDSAMYFCASSVTGGPYEQFFGPGTRLTVL.

This clonotype was seen only once. The V and J genes are TRBV2 and TRBJ1-5; the D gene is possibly TRBD1 (5 bases). V lost 8 bases to trimming and J lost 7 bases, with 12 bases between them. There are 12 residues in the CDR3. The germline V gene encodes CDR1 SNHLY and CDR2 FYNNEI. This CDR3 reads CASGRGEQPQHF. DNA of the CDR3: TGTGCCAGCGGGCGGGGCGAACAGCCCCAGCATTTT.

This clonotype has only a few counts. This chain links TRBV24-1 with TRBJ1-5; 9 bases fit TRBD1. Germline V gene lookup returns CDR1 KGHDR and CDR2 SFDVKD. V shed 3 bases, J shed 1 base, and the junction held 6 bases outside the gene matches. CDR3 length: 17 residues. The CDR3 coding sequence is TGTGCCACCAGTGATCCACCGACAGGGGGAAGCAATCAGCCCCAGCATTTT. This encodes CATSDPPTGGSNQPQHF.

This clonotype was observed a handful of times. V is TRBV29-1 and J is TRBJ1-1; 9 positions agree with TRBD1. The V segment lost 5 bases and the J segment 5 bases; nucleotides outside the gene matches: 9. There are 14 residues in the CDR3. CDR1 is SQVTM and CDR2 is ANQGSEA in the germline V gene. The CDR3 DNA reads as TGCAGCGTTCGAACAGGGGGCGCGAGGACTGAAGCTTTCTTT. Its translation: CSVRTGGARTEAFF.

This clonotype was counted a single time. The gene calls are TRBV7-2 and TRBJ2-2; perhaps TRBD2 as D (5 bases). CDR3 length: 14 amino acids. The germline V gene encodes CDR1 SGHTA and CDR2 FQGNSA. Trimming removed 1 base from V and 3 bases from J, with 6 bases in between. The CDR3 nucleotides are TGTGCCAGCAGCTTAGGAGCGGACACCGGGGAGCTGTTTTTT. Residues: CASSLGADTGELFF.

The rearrangement joins TRBV24-1 to TRBJ2-1, with TRBD1 matching over 8 bases. Germline V gene lookup returns CDR1 KGHDR and CDR2 SFDVKD. This CDR3 has 18 residues. Trimming removed 3 bases from V and 3 bases from J; junction bases left unmatched: 12. The CDR3 region is CATSDPSLTGGLYNEQFF. The CDR3 nucleotides are TGTGCCACCAGTGATCCAAGCCTAACAGGGGGACTCTACAATGAGCAGTTCTTC.

V is TRBV7-6 and J is TRBJ1-2; the D gene is possibly TRBD1 (6 bases). This CDR3 contains 15 residues. Per germline, CDR1 SGHVS and CDR2 FNYEAQ. The V end was cut by 4 bases, the J end by 3 bases, with 15 bases between. CDR3 loop: CASSSFQQGYYGYTF. In DNA, the CDR3 is TGTGCCAGCAGCTCCTTTCAACAGGGATACTATGGCTACACCTTC. Based on the CDR3 plus reference TRBV7-6 and TRBJ1-2, the full variable domain is GAGVSQSPRYKVTKRGQDVALRCDPISGHVSLYWYRQALGQGPEFLTYFNYEAQQDKSGLPNDRFSAERPEGSISTLTIQRTEQRDSAMYRCASSSFQQGYYGYTFGSGTRLTVV.

V usage is TRBV19 and J usage is TRBJ1-2, with TRBD1 identical over 8 bases. V was pared by 8 bases and J by 5 bases, with 1 base of the junction left unmatched. Germline-derived CDR1 and CDR2 are LNHDA and SQIVND (reference sequence). The CDR3 contains 11 residues. In nucleotides, the CDR3 is TGTGCCAGTCAGGGGGCTTATGGCTACACCTTC. Protein product: CASQGAYGYTF.

This chain joins TRBV10-3 and TRBJ2-7, with a tentative D call TRBD1 (7 bases). Germline V gene sequence: CDR1 ENHRY, CDR2 SYGVKD. CDR3 length equals 12 residues. Trimming took off 6 bases at V and 7 bases at J, with 13 bases between the two ends. In DNA form, the CDR3 reads TGTGCCATCAGGGAGGGGGCGCGGGAGCAGTACTTC. Translation gives CAIREGAREQYF.

The V call is TRBV11-1, the J call TRBJ2-2; possible D gene TRBD1, 5 bases. CDR1 and CDR2 (germline): SGHAT, FQDESV (reference sequence). The CDR3 extends over 16 amino acids. Trimming took 1 base from V and 6 from J, leaving 15 bases between them. The CDR3 here is CASSLGQGDGAGELFF. The CDR3 region has the DNA TGTGCCAGCAGCTTAGGGCAGGGTGACGGAGCCGGGGAGCTGTTTTTT.

V gene TRBV5-6 combines with J gene TRBJ1-2; 8 bases agree with TRBD1. The germline V gene has CDR1 SGHDT and CDR2 YYEEEE. This CDR3 is 14 amino acids long. V gave up 4 bases and J gave up 7 bases; unmatched junction bases: 9. DNA of the CDR3: TGTGCCAGCAGCACCCGGACAGGGATTATTGGCTACACCTTC. This sequence encodes CASSTRTGIIGYTF.

This clonotype was seen more than once but under ten times. The chain carries TRBV10-3 and TRBJ1-2; 7 bases are a match to TRBD1. This CDR3 is built from 14 residues. Germline V gene sequence: CDR1 ENHRY, CDR2 SYGVKD. V was clipped by 4 bases and J by 3 bases; unmatched bases: 5. The CDR3 DNA reads TGTGCCATCAGTGGGACAGGACAAGACTATGGCTACACCTTC. Its translation is CAISGTGQDYGYTF.

This clonotype was seen at least ten times. The chain has TRBV5-8 and TRBJ2-5; D unclear. The germline V and J ends were trimmed by 4 bases and 5 bases, with 15 bases remaining between them. The germline CDR1 and CDR2 sequences are SGHTS and YDEGEE. The CDR3 covers 14 residues. The CDR3 nucleotides are TGTGCCAGCAGCCATGAAATACCCCAGGAGACCCAGTACTTC. Translated, it gives CASSHEIPQETQYF.

J is TRBJ2-1 and V is TRBV20-1; TRBD2 matches 9 bases. Trimming cost V 3 bases and J 7 bases; bases outside gene matches: 16. The germline V gene has CDR1 DFQATT and CDR2 SNEGSKA (reference sequence). The CDR3 has 17 residues. The CDR3 reads CSARVFGLAGKNNEQFF. The DNA for the CDR3 is TGCAGTGCTAGGGTCTTCGGCCTAGCGGGGAAAAATAATGAGCAGTTCTTC.

Written as DNA, the CDR3 is TGTGCCAGCAGTGACTCCACCTATGGCTACACCTTC. Its translation is CASSDSTYGYTF. This chain uses TRBV2 with TRBJ1-2, with no clear D. Trimming took off 3 bases at V and 4 bases at J, with 6 bases between the two ends. Germline lookup yields CDR1 SNHLY and CDR2 FYNNEI. CDR3 length: 12 amino acids.

V gene TRBV9 combines with J gene TRBJ2-1, with D perhaps matching TRBD1 or TRBD2 (7 bases each). Germline V CDR1 and CDR2: SGDLS, YYNGEE. The length of the CDR3 is 15 residues. Trimming left V 1 base short and J 5 bases short, with 13 bases between. DNA for the CDR3: TGTGCCAGCAGCGTACAGGGGGGGACGAACAATGAGCAGTTCTTC. Its translation is CASSVQGGTNNEQFF.

The V gene is TRBV7-9, the J gene TRBJ2-7; D is undetermined. Germline lookup yields CDR1 SEHNR and CDR2 FQNEAQ (reference sequence). This CDR3 spans 13 amino acids. V lost 5 bases, J lost 2 bases, and 10 bases lay in between. CDR3 DNA: TGTGCCAGCAGCCCATGGGTCGCCTACGAGCAGTACTTC. This gives the protein CASSPWVAYEQYF.

V is TRBV2 and J is TRBJ2-3, with D maybe TRBD2 (5 bases). The CDR3 is 14 amino acids. Germline loops: CDR1 SNHLY, CDR2 FYNNEI. The V gene lost 3 bases and the J gene lost 10 bases, with 17 bases spanning the gap. In DNA form, the CDR3 reads TGTGCCAGCAGTGATTCGGCTTTTCTAGCTGCGCAGTATTTT. It translates to CASSDSAFLAAQYF.

The rearrangement links TRBV20-1 to TRBJ2-7, with D unresolved. Germline CDR1 reads DFQATT; CDR2 reads SNEGSKA (reference sequence). The CDR3 covers 14 residues. V was trimmed by 1 base and J by 6 bases, leaving 16 bases between them. The CDR3 is CSARGGGSAGEQYF. The CDR3 coding sequence is TGCAGTGCTAGAGGTGGTGGATCCGCCGGCGAGCAGTACTTC.

The gene calls are TRBV7-9 and TRBJ1-6; D might be TRBD1 (5 bases). This CDR3 comprises 15 residues. Between the trimmed V and J ends, which lost 5 bases and 6 bases, there was a span of 14 bases. In germline, CDR1 is SEHNR, CDR2 FQNEAQ (reference sequence). The CDR3 bases are TGTGCCAGCAGCCCCCTAGGAGGGGCTAATTCACCCCTCCACTTT. It encodes CASSPLGGANSPLHF.

The sample holds a few counts of this clonotype. The rearrangement joins TRBV15 to TRBJ1-2; 11 nucleotides line up with TRBD1. This CDR3 is built from 15 residues. Germline values: CDR1 LNHNV, CDR2 YYDKDF (reference sequence). The junction had 10 bases not matched to a gene; V was cut back by 7 bases and J by 6 bases. This CDR3 reads CATNQGGQGANGYTF. CDR3 nucleotides: TGTGCCACCAACCAAGGAGGACAGGGGGCTAATGGCTACACCTTC.

This clonotype was seen many times. The chain couples TRBV20-1 to TRBJ2-1; 11 bases align to TRBD2. With V trimmed by 6 bases and J by 1 base, 14 bases remained unmatched. Germline V gene lookup returns CDR1 DFQATT and CDR2 SNEGSKA (reference sequence). This CDR3 spans 18 amino acids. The CDR3 nucleotides read TGCAGTGCCACACTAGCGGGAGAGCCACGTCGGTCCTACAATGAGCAGTTCTTC. It codes for CSATLAGEPRRSYNEQFF.

The gene calls are TRBV19 and TRBJ2-1; 8 positions agree with TRBD2. Losses at the gene ends were 6 bases for V and 4 bases for J; bases not matched to a gene: 8. The CDR3 is 15 residues long. Germline V gives CDR1 LNHDA, CDR2 SQIVND (reference sequence). The CDR3 region is CASRGGLVGYNEQFF. Here the CDR3 DNA reads TGTGCCAGTAGGGGGGGACTAGTTGGTTACAATGAGCAGTTCTTC. The full variable domain, with the rest looked up from reference TRBV19 and TRBJ2-1, is DGGITQSPKYLFRKEGQNVTLSCEQNLNHDAMYWYRQDPGQGLRLIYYSQIVNDFQKGDIAEGYSVSREKKESFPLTVTSAQKNPTAFYLCASRGGLVGYNEQFFGPGTRLTVL.

Concerning this clonotype itself: This clone may be a read error of a much larger clone one base away. Given the absence of the conserved phenylalanine or tryptophan at the CDR3 end, a read error is likely. The rearrangement joins TRBV5-1 to TRBJ2-1, with TRBD2 matching over 8 bases. V trimming: 4 bases; J trimming: 6 bases; junction bases outside the gene matches: 6. The CDR3 consists of 14 residues. Germline CDR1 SGHRS, CDR2 YFSETQ. The CDR3 DNA is TGCGCCAGCAGCCCGGGGGGGGCGCGCAATGAGCAGTTCCTC. It is translated as CASSPGGARNEQFL.

The V and J genes are TRBV27 and TRBJ1-1; 10 bases line up with TRBD1. V was clipped by 8 bases and J by 4 bases; unmatched bases: 16. The CDR3 consists of 17 residues. Germline CDR1 and CDR2: MNHEY and SMNVEV (reference sequence). CDR3 coding DNA: TGTGCCAGCTCAGGTTTGGGGGACAGGGGACCGTTCACTGAAGCTTTCTTT. This translates into CASSGLGDRGPFTEAFF.

This chain uses TRBV20-1 with TRBJ2-7; D may correspond to TRBD1 or TRBD2 (5 bases each). CDR3 length equals 15 residues. V was pared by 5 bases and J by 2 bases, with 19 bases between. The germline CDR1 and CDR2 sequences are DFQATT and SNEGSKA (reference sequence). CDR3 residues: CSASQGRGIAYEQYF. CDR3 DNA: TGCAGTGCTTCCCAGGGCCGGGGCATCGCCTACGAGCAGTACTTC.